This TCR beta chain was recorded in a study of OX40 agonist ivuxolimab in advanced cancers. This clone was seen only a few times. The antigen remains undetermined. The table came from immunoSEQ multiplex PCR; TCRdb's copy has only in-frame clones and leaves some out. The sample yields around 53,000 clones, around 85% seen once. After removal of 2 bases from V and 4 bases from J, the junction contained 5 bases not matched to a gene. Germline CDR1 is LNHNV and CDR2 is YYDKDF (reference sequence). This CDR3 comprises 15 residues. Overall study results and limits: CD4+ T cells averaged fewer expanded clones than CD8+ T cells.

The receptor comes from an adult with an advanced solid tumor such as melanoma, head and neck, liver or kidney cancer. The V and J genes are TRBV15 and TRBJ2-7; 10 nucleotides agree with TRBD2. The sample in question was CD4+ or CD8+ T cells sorted from blood, obtained in a trial of the OX40 agonist ivuxolimab. The CDR3 loop reads CATSRLLAGEYEQYF. DNA of the CDR3: TGTGCCACCAGCAGACTCCTAGCGGGAGAATACGAGCAGTACTTC.